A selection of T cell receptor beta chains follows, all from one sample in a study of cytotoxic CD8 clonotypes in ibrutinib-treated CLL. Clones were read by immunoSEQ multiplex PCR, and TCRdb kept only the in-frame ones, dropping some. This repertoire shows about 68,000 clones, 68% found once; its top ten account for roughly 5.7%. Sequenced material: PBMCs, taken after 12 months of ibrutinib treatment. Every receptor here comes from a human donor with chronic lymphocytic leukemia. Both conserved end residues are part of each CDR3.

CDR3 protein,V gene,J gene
CASRQDRSGNTIYF,TRBV6-5,TRBJ1-3
CASSYQGGQETQYF,TRBV7-2,TRBJ2-5
CASSRLLFGGDSYEQYF,TRBV5-4,TRBJ2-7
CASSLLGGRYTEAFF,TRBV5-6,TRBJ1-1
CASATGGRSYEQYF,TRBV13,TRBJ2-7
CASSAPLVPRADYGYTF,TRBV9,TRBJ1-2
CASTTGTGQPQHF,TRBV6-5,TRBJ1-5
CASSQSYGNEQFF,TRBV6-5,TRBJ2-1
CASSLAQGPYEQYF,TRBV6-5,TRBJ2-7
CASSLDRVQGLNNSPLHF,TRBV11-2,TRBJ1-6
CAWSPGGTDTQYF,TRBV30,TRBJ2-3
CASSLKGRGYTF,TRBV11-1,TRBJ1-2
CASSLVSGGAGTQYF,TRBV27,TRBJ2-3
CASSVPTGGNEKLFF,TRBV9,TRBJ1-4
CAISESGTYSNQPQHF,TRBV10-3,TRBJ1-5
CASSDRRLAKNIQYF,TRBV6-1,TRBJ2-4
CASSPGRGEQFF,TRBV5-6,TRBJ2-1
CASSAGGRGNGYTF,TRBV5-4,TRBJ1-2
CASSPGTVFQAFF,TRBV18,TRBJ1-1
CASSPGAATNEKLFF,TRBV5-1,TRBJ1-4
CASIAQQSYEQYF,TRBV28,TRBJ2-7
CASSWDRDNSPLHF,TRBV5-6,TRBJ1-6
CASSARGRTQETQYF,TRBV9,TRBJ2-5
CAWSVTGTSSYNEQFF,TRBV30,TRBJ2-1
CASSLGQGGGTEAFF,TRBV5-1,TRBJ1-1
CATSRERRVNSNQPQHF,TRBV15,TRBJ1-5
CASSLGDQIREQFF,TRBV5-1,TRBJ2-1
CASSLGQGVLNEQFF,TRBV4-3,TRBJ2-1
CASSFGQENIQYF,TRBV7-2,TRBJ2-4
CAWSVLTVGNTEAFF,TRBV30,TRBJ1-1
CASRSPGGDYGYTF,TRBV6-5,TRBJ1-2
CASSLGQKRSETQYF,TRBV7-2,TRBJ2-5
CASSGSPGTKNSPLHF,TRBV9,TRBJ1-6
CASSTLGGELFF,TRBV19,TRBJ2-2
CASNPQEGETQYF,TRBV7-2,TRBJ2-5
CASSLSVRETQYF,TRBV11-2,TRBJ2-5